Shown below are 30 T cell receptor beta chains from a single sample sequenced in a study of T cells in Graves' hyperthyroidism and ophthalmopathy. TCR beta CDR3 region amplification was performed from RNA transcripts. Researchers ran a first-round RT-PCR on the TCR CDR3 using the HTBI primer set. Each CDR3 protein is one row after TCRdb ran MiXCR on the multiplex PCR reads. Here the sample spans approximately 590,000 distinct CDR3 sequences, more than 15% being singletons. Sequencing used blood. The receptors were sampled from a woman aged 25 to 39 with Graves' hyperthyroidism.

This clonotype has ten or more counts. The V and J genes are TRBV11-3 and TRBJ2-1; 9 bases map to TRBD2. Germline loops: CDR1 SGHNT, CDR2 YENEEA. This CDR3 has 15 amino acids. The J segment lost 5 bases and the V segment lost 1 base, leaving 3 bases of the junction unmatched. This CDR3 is CASSLGTSVNNEQFF. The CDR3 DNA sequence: TGTGCCAGCAGCTTAGGGACTAGCGTAAACAATGAGCAGTTCTTC.

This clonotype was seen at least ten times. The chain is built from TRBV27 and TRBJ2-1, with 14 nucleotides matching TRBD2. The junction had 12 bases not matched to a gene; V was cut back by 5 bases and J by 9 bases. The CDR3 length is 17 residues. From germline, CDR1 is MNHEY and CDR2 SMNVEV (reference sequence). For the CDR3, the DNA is TGTGCCAGCAGTCCCCTCCGACTAGCGGGAGGGCCGGGTGAGCAGTTCTTC. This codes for CASSPLRLAGGPGEQFF.

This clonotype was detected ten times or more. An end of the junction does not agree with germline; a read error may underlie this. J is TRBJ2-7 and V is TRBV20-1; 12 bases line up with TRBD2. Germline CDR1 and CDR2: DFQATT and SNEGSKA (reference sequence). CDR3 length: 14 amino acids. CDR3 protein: CSARGLAGSYEQYF. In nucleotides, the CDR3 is TGCAGTGCAAGAGGACTAGCGGGATCCTACGAGCAGTACTTC.

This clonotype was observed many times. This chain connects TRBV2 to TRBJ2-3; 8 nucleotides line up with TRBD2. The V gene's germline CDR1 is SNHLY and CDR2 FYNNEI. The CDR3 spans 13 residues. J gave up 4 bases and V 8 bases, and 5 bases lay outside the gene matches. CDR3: CASSAGAADTQYF. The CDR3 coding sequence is TGTGCCAGCTCAGCGGGAGCGGCAGATACGCAGTATTTT.

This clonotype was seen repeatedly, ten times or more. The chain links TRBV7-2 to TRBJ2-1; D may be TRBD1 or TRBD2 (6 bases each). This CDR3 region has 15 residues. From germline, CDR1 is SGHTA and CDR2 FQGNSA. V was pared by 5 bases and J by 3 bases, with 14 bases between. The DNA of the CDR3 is TGTGCCAGCAGCCCGGGGGCGTCTCGCTACAATGAGCAGTTCTTC. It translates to CASSPGASRYNEQFF.

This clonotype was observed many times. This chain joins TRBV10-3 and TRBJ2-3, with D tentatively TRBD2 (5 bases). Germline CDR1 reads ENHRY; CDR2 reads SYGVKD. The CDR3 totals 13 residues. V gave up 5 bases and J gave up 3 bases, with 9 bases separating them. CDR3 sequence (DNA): TGTGCCATCAGTCCATCGGGGACAGATACGCAGTATTTT. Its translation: CAISPSGTDTQYF.

The CDR3 region has the DNA TGTGCCAGCTCCGAGGGACTAGCGGGAGCGGCGACAGATACGCAGTATTTT. It yields the protein CASSEGLAGAATDTQYF. J is TRBJ2-3 and V is TRBV2, with 14 nucleotides matching TRBD2. This CDR3 region has 17 residues. V was clipped by 8 bases and J by 3 bases; unmatched bases: 10. Germline CDR1 SNHLY, CDR2 FYNNEI.

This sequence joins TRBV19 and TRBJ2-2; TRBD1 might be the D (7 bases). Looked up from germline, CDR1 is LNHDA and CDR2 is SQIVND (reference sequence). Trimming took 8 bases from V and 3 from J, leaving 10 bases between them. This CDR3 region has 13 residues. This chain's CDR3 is CASGGTDTGELFF. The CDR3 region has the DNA TGTGCCAGTGGCGGGACAGACACCGGGGAGCTGTTTTTT.

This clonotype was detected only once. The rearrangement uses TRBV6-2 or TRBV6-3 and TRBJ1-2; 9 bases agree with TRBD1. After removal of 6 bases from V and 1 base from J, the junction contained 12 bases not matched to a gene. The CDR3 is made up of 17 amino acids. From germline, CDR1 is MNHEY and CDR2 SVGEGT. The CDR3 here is CASSGSRDRDYNYGYTF. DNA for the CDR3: TGTGCCAGCAGCGGAAGCCGGGACAGGGACTATAACTATGGCTACACCTTC.

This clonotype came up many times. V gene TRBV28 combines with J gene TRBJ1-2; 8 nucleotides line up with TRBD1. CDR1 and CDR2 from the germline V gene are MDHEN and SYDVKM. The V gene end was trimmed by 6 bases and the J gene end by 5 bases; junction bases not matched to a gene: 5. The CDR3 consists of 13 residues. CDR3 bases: TGTGCCAGCAGCAGGGGGCCGGAATATGGCTACACCTTC. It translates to CASSRGPEYGYTF.

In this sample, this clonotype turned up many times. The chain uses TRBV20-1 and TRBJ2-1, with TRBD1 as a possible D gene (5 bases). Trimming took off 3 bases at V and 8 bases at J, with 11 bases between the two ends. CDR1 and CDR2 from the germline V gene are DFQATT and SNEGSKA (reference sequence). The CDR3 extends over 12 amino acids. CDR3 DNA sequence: TGCAGTGCTAGGGGCAGGGTCCATGAGCAGTTCTTC. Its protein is CSARGRVHEQFF.

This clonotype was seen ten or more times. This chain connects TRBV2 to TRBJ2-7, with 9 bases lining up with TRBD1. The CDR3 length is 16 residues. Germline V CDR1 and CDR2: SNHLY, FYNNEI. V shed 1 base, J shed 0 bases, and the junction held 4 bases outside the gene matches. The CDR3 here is CASSEGGQGLSYEQYF. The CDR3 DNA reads TGTGCCAGCAGTGAAGGGGGACAGGGCCTCTCCTACGAGCAGTACTTC.

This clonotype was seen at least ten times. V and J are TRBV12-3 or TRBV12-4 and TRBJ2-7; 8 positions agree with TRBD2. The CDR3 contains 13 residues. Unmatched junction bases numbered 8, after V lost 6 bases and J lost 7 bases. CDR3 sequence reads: CASSPGTSLEQYF. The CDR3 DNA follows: TGTGCCAGCAGCCCCGGGACTAGTCTGGAGCAGTACTTC.

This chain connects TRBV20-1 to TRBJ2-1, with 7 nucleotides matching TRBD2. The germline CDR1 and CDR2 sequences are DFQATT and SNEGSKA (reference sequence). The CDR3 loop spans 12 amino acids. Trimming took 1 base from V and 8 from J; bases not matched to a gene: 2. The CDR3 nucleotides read TGCAGTGCTAGAGGGGGGGGAGATGAGCAGTTCTTC. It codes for CSARGGGDEQFF.

CDR3 region: CASVGGVGEQYF. The CDR3, as DNA: TGTGCCAGCGTCGGAGGGGTAGGCGAGCAGTACTTC. The chain is built from TRBV7-2 and TRBJ2-7; possible D gene TRBD2, 6 bases. The CDR3 consists of 12 residues. Per germline, CDR1 SGHTA and CDR2 FQGNSA. Trimming left V 8 bases short and J 6 bases short, with 14 bases between.

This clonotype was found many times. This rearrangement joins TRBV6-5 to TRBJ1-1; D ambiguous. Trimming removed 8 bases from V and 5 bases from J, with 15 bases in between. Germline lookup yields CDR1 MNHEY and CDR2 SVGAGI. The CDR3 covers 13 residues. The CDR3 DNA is TGTGCCAGCCAAAAGATGGGAAGGACTGAAGCTTTCTTT. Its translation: CASQKMGRTEAFF.

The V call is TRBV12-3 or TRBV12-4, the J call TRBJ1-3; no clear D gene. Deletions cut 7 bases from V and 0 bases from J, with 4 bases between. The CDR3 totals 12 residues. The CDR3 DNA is TGTGCCAGCAAGGTCTCTGGAAACACCATATATTTT. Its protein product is CASKVSGNTIYF.

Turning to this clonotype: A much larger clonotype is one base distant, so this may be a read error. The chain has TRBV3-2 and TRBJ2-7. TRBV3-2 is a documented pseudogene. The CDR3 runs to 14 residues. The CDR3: CASSSDPGPYEQYF. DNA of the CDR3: TGTGCCAGCAGCTCGGACCCCGGCCCCTACGAGCAGTACTTC.

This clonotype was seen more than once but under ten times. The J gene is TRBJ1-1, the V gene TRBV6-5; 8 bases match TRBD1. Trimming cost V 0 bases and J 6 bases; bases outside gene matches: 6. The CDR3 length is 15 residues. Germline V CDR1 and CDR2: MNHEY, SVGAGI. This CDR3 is CASSYSTDRGSEAFF. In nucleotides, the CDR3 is TGTGCCAGCAGTTACTCTACCGACAGGGGCTCTGAAGCTTTCTTT.

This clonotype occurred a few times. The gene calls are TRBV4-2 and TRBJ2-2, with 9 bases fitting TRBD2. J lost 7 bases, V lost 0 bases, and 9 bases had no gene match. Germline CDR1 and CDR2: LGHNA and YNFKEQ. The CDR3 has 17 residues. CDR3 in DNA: TGTGCCAGCAGCCAAGAGGTGCGGGAGGGCCGTCTCGGGGAGCTGTTTTTT. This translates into CASSQEVREGRLGELFF.

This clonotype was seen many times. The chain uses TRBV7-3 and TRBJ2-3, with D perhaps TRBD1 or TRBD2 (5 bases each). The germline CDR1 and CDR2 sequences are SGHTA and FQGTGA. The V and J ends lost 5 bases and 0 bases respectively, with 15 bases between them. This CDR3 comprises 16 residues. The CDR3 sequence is CASSKGPLMSTDTQYF. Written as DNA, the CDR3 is TGTGCCAGCAGCAAGGGACCTCTGATGAGCACAGATACGCAGTATTTT.

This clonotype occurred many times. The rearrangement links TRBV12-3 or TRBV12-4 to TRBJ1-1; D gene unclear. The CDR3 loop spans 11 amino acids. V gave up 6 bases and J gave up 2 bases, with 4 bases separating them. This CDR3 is CASSSNTEAFF. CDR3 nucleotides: TGTGCCAGCAGCTCTAACACTGAAGCTTTCTTT.

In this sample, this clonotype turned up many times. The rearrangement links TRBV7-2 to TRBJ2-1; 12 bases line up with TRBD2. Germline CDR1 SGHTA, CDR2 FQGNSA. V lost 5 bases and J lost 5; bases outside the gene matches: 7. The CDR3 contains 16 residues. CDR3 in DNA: TGTGCCAGCAGCCCCAGAACTAGCGGGAGGAACAATGAGCAGTTCTTC. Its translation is CASSPRTSGRNNEQFF.

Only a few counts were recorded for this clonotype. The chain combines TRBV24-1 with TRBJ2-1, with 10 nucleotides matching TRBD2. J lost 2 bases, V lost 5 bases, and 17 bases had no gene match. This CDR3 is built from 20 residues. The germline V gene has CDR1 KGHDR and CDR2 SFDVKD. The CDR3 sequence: CATSAPDRSESGRAYNEQFF. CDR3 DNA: TGTGCCACCAGTGCCCCGGACAGGTCAGAAAGCGGGAGGGCCTACAATGAGCAGTTCTTC.

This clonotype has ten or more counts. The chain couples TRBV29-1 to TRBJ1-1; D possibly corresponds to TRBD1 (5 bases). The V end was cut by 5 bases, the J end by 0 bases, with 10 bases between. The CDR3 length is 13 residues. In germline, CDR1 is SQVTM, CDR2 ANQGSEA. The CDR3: CSVLPGMNTEAFF. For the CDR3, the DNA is TGCAGCGTTCTCCCAGGGATGAACACTGAAGCTTTCTTT.

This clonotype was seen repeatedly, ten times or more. The CDR3 region has the DNA TGTGCCAGCAGCCATGACAGGGGGATCGGCTACACCTTC. Translation gives CASSHDRGIGYTF. The chain joins TRBV12-3 or TRBV12-4 to TRBJ1-2; 9 nucleotides match TRBD1. CDR3 size: 13 residues. V dropped 6 bases and J dropped 8; count of bases not matched to a gene: 7.

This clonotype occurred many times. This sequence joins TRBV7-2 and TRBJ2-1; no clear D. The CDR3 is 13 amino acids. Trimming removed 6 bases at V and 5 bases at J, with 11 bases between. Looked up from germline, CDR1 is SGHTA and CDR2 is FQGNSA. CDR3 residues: CASRLRLDNEQFF. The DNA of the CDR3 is TGTGCCAGCAGGTTAAGATTGGACAATGAGCAGTTCTTC.

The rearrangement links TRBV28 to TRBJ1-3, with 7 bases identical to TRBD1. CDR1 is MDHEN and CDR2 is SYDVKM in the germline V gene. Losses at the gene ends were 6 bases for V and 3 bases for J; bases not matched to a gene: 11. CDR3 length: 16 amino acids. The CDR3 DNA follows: TGTGCCAGCAGAATTAAGGGGCAGGGGGTTGGAAACACCATATATTTT. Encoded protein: CASRIKGQGVGNTIYF.

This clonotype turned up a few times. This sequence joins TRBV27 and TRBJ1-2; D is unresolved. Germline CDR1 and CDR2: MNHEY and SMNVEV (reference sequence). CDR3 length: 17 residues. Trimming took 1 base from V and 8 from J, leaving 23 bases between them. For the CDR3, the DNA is TGTGCCAGCAGTTTATATTCGCTTGACTCCGGGTTATGGGGCTACACCTTC. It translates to CASSLYSLDSGLWGYTF.

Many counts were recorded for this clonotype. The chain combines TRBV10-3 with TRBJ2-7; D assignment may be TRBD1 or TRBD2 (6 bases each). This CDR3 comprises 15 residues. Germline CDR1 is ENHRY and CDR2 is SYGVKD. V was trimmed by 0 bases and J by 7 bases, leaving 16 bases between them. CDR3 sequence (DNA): TGTGCCATCAGTGAGTCGGCGGGGCAGGGGCGAGAGCAGTACTTC. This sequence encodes CAISESAGQGREQYF.